This T cell receptor (beta chain) was recorded in a study of blood T cell repertoires in COVID-19. Across the study: The United States, Italy and Spain provided the acute and convalescent COVID-19 samples.

Per the original methods: By means of reference gene primer amplification, nucleated cell counts were estimated. Data came from immunoSEQ multiplex PCR; TCRdb stores just in-frame clones and leaves some out. D and trimming come from the DNA, and the V and J calls and clone size come from that table. Of around 400,000 clones in the sample, roughly 86% are singletons; the top ten hold 2.3%. The sequencing input was peripheral blood. The source is a woman aged 55-69 years with COVID-19, enrolled during active disease.

The CDR3 reads CASSTSYRGGNTEAFF. CDR3 nucleotide sequence: TGTGCCAGTAGTACCTCTTACAGGGGAGGCAACACTGAAGCTTTCTTT. The chain is built from TRBV19 and TRBJ1-1; 7 bases are a match to TRBD1. CDR1 and CDR2 (germline): LNHDA, SQIVND (reference sequence). J was trimmed by 2 bases and V by 4 bases; bases with no gene match: 10. The CDR3 runs to 16 residues.